The entry below gives a single TCR beta chain sequence along with its context. Its specificity is not known. The data belong to a study of shared clonotypes between healthy human individuals. Whole-study context: Samples came from a couple of female and three male donors aged 18 to 49. Study-level points and caveats: Clonotype sharing among the donors was expected to vary with sequencing depth. Rarefaction showed that sequencing of sorted subsets was incomplete (despite large depth). Clonotypes that were shared across a handful of donors made up roughly 5% of naive CD4 clonotypes.

The CDR3 has 14 residues. J was trimmed by 8 bases and V by 5 bases; bases with no gene match: 8. From germline, CDR1 is SGHNT and CDR2 YENEEA. TCRdb's copy holds only in-frame clones and misses some; the assay was immunoSEQ multiplex PCR. The sample records hundreds of thousands of clones, roughly 70% being singletons. Sequences were obtained from memory CD4+ T cells sorted from blood. Documented subset: CD45RA-negative fraction. This chain connects TRBV11-3 to TRBJ1-4; 7 nucleotides agree with TRBD1. The receptor was isolated from a woman aged 30 to 39 in good health. CDR3 DNA sequence: TGTGCCAGCAGCACTCGACAGGGACGAGAAAAACTGTTTTTT. It yields the protein CASSTRQGREKLFF. The entire variable domain, with the rest obtained from reference TRBV11-3 and TRBJ1-4, is as follows: EAGVVQSPRYKIIEKKQPVAFWCNPISGHNTLYWYLQNLGQGPELLIRYENEEAVDDSQLPKDRFSAERLKGVDSTLKIQPAELGDSAVYLCASSTRQGREKLFFGSGTQLSVL.